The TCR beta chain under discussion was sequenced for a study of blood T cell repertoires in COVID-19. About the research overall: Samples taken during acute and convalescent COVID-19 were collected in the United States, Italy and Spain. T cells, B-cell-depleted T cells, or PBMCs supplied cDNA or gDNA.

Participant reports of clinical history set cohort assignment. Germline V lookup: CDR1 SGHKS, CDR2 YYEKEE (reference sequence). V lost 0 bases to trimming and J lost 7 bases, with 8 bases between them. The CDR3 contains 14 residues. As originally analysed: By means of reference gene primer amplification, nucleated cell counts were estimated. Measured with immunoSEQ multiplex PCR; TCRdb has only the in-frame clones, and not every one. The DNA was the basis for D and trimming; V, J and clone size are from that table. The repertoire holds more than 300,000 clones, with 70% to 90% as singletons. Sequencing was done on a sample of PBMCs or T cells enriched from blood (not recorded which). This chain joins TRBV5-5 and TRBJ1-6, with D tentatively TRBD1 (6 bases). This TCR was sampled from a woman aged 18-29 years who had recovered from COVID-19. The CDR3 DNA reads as TGTGCCAGCAGCTTGGTTCAGGGGAATTCACCCCTCCACTTT. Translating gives CASSLVQGNSPLHF.